A single sample is the source of the 7 T cell receptor beta chains below, sequenced in a study of blood T cell repertoires in COVID-19. Assay used: immunoSEQ multiplex PCR; TCRdb lists only in-frame clones, some missing. Among approximately 140,000 clones listed, roughly 80% were seen once. What was sequenced was PBMCs or T cells enriched from blood (not recorded which). The receptors derive from a man in his forties or fifties with acute COVID-19.

The rearrangement links TRBV15 to TRBJ1-1, with 8 bases that match TRBD1. Germline V gives CDR1 LNHNV, CDR2 YYDKDF (reference sequence). V shed 1 base and J 0 bases; nucleotides not matched to a gene: 7. The CDR3 is 17 residues long. CDR3 bases: TGTGCCACCAGCAGAGCGCGGACAGGGATTATGAACACTGAAGCTTTCTTT. This encodes CATSRARTGIMNTEAFF.

The chain couples TRBV5-1 to TRBJ1-6; D might be TRBD1 (5 bases). Between the trimmed V and J ends, which lost 0 bases and 7 bases, there was a span of 17 bases. The CDR3 runs 17 residues. Germline loops: CDR1 SGHRS, CDR2 YFSETQ. The CDR3 is CASSLVLRQLGNSPLHF. CDR3 DNA sequence: TGCGCCAGCAGCTTGGTTCTCCGACAGCTTGGGAATTCACCCCTCCACTTT.

The genes are TRBV5-6 and TRBJ1-1, with TRBD1 matching 8 bases. CDR3 length: 18 residues. Germline CDR1 is SGHDT and CDR2 is YYEEEE. The junction had 13 bases not matched to a gene; V was cut back by 3 bases and J by 0 bases. The CDR3: CASSSSQGQGLLNTEAFF. Written as DNA, the CDR3 is TGTGCCAGCAGCTCGTCCCAAGGACAGGGCCTCTTGAACACTGAAGCTTTCTTT.

The rearrangement uses TRBV28 and TRBJ1-2; no reliable D call. The CDR3 runs to 16 residues. The germline V and J ends were trimmed by 1 base and 8 bases, with 20 bases remaining between them. CDR1 MDHEN and CDR2 SYDVKM come from the germline V gene. The CDR3 bases are TGTGCCAGCAGTTTATTAACGTTCGGGGAAGGAAAAGGCTACACCTTC. The encoded protein is CASSLLTFGEGKGYTF.

V usage is TRBV19 and J usage is TRBJ2-3; 10 nucleotides agree with TRBD2. With 6 bases clipped from V and 4 bases from J, the junction kept 4 bases outside the gene matches. The CDR3 has 14 amino acids. Germline loops: CDR1 LNHDA, CDR2 SQIVND (reference sequence). The CDR3, as DNA: TGTGCCAGTAGGAGCGGGGGGGCTCCAGATACGCAGTATTTT. Its translation is CASRSGGAPDTQYF.

This clone was detected only a few times. The chain carries TRBV20-1 and TRBJ2-7; 7 bases agree with TRBD2. CDR1 is DFQATT, CDR2 SNEGSKA, per germline (reference sequence). V gave up 5 bases and J gave up 3 bases; unmatched junction bases: 13. The CDR3 is 15 residues long. In nucleotides, the CDR3 is TGCAGTGCTGGTGTCCCAGCGGGACCGTTCTACGAGCAGTACTTC. It specifies CSAGVPAGPFYEQYF.

V is TRBV7-9 and J is TRBJ1-6; D is ambiguous. The CDR3 contains 14 residues. V lost 3 bases to trimming and J lost 10 bases, with 13 bases between them. Per the germline V gene, CDR1 is SEHNR and CDR2 is FQNEAQ (reference sequence). CDR3 amino acids: CASSLYRVGSPLHF. CDR3 DNA: TGTGCCAGCAGCTTGTACCGGGTTGGATCACCCCTCCACTTT.